This T cell receptor beta chain was recovered during a study of blood T cell repertoires in COVID-19. The germline CDR1 and CDR2 sequences are MNHEY and SVGEGT. V trimming: 2 bases; J trimming: 2 bases; junction bases outside the gene matches: 4. The CDR3 contains 15 residues. In the original workflow: Estimated nucleated cell counts came from reference gene primer amplification. This table comes from immunoSEQ multiplex PCR, and its TCRdb copy is limited to in-frame clones, with some not included. D and trimming come from the DNA, and the V and J calls and clone size come from that table. The table shows 300,000 to 350,000 clones, with about 88% occurring only once. This clone was detected only once.

The TCR comes from a woman in her seventies with COVID-19, enrolled during active disease. The source material was peripheral blood. The chain has TRBV6-2 or TRBV6-3 and TRBJ2-5, with 8 nucleotides matching TRBD2. CDR3 loop: CASSYGGGRQETQYF. The CDR3 bases are TGTGCCAGCAGTTACGGCGGGGGGAGACAAGAGACCCAGTACTTC.